The 10 T cell receptor beta chains listed next were all sequenced from one sample in a study of blood T cell repertoires in COVID-19 (dated by TCRdb to 2018 to 2021). The method was the immunoSEQ multiplex PCR assay. Held by TCRdb, this immuneACCESS table contains in-frame sequences only and omits some clones. Under half of the omission traces to an unresolved V gene where checked; the cause of the rest is unknown. The sample table lists around 66,000 clones, about four fifths of them with a count of one. Almost 10% of the sample lies in the top ten. The sample was peripheral blood. The receptors originated from a human donor in a cohort sampled during active COVID-19.

The chain couples TRBV19 to TRBJ1-1; TRBD1 matches 9 bases. V dropped 8 bases and J dropped 1; count of bases not matched to a gene: 5. Germline CDR1 reads LNHDA; CDR2 reads SQIVND (reference sequence). CDR3 size: 14 residues. The CDR3 is CASGTGQGNTEAFF. The DNA for the CDR3 is TGTGCCAGTGGAACGGGACAGGGGAACACTGAAGCTTTCTTT.

The chain combines TRBV20-1 with TRBJ2-7; D not resolved. Germline CDR1 reads DFQATT; CDR2 reads SNEGSKA (reference sequence). The V end lost 3 bases, the J end lost 4 bases, and 7 bases lay between the germline ends. There are 11 residues in the CDR3. CDR3 residues: CSASNLYEQYF. The CDR3 nucleotides are TGCAGTGCTAGTAACTTGTACGAGCAGTACTTC.

This chain connects TRBV7-9 to TRBJ1-6; 8 positions match TRBD1. Germline values: CDR1 SEHNR, CDR2 FQNEAQ (reference sequence). The V gene end was trimmed by 5 bases and the J gene end by 9 bases; junction bases not matched to a gene: 15. The CDR3 is 17 amino acids. CDR3 nucleotides: TGTGCCAGCAGCCTGTTGGGAGTGACAGGGGATCGTTCACCCCTCCACTTT. Translated, it gives CASSLLGVTGDRSPLHF. Full variable domain (rest looked up from reference TRBV7-9 and TRBJ1-6): DTGVSQNPRHKITKRGQNVTFRCDPISEHNRLYWYRQTLGQGPEFLTYFQNEAQLEKSRLLSDRFSAERPKGSFSTLEIQRTEQGDSAMYLCASSLLGVTGDRSPLHFGNGTRLTVT.

The genes are TRBV29-1 and TRBJ2-7, with a possible D match to TRBD1 (6 bases). Per the germline V gene, CDR1 is SQVTM and CDR2 is ANQGSEA. V was cut by 4 bases and J by 2 bases, with 12 bases left in between. This CDR3 contains 13 residues. This CDR3 reads CSVGFQGTYEQYF. CDR3 DNA sequence: TGCAGCGTTGGGTTCCAGGGGACCTACGAGCAGTACTTC.

This clone was recorded a few times. This chain links TRBV10-3 with TRBJ2-6; D remains unclear. The CDR3 totals 17 residues. V lost 3 bases, J lost 0 bases, and 12 bases lay in between. Germline V CDR1 and CDR2: ENHRY, SYGVKD. The CDR3 spells CAISETSPDSGANVLTF. The CDR3 DNA is TGTGCCATCAGTGAAACGTCCCCAGACTCTGGGGCCAACGTCCTGACTTTC.

The rearrangement joins TRBV10-3 to TRBJ2-7; D is undetermined. The CDR3 is made up of 12 amino acids. V was cut by 6 bases and J by 0 bases, with 6 bases left in between. CDR1 is ENHRY and CDR2 is SYGVKD in the germline V gene. In DNA, the CDR3 is TGTGCCATCAGACACGACTCCTACGAGCAGTACTTC. Translation gives CAIRHDSYEQYF.

The V gene is TRBV4-3, the J gene TRBJ2-3, with 7 positions matching TRBD2. This CDR3 is 18 amino acids long. Germline V gene sequence: CDR1 LGHNA, CDR2 YSLEER. J gave up 0 bases and V 5 bases, and 14 bases lay outside the gene matches. CDR3 nucleotide sequence: TGCGCCAGCAGCGTAAAGACGACTGGCGGGAGTAGCACAGATACGCAGTATTTT. Protein sequence: CASSVKTTGGSSTDTQYF.

The chain combines TRBV4-3 with TRBJ1-1; D unresolved. The CDR3 is 14 residues long. Germline V gene lookup returns CDR1 LGHNA and CDR2 YSLEER. The V end was cut by 3 bases, the J end by 1 base, with 9 bases between. For the CDR3, the DNA is TGCGCCAGCAGCCAGGATCACAGGAACACTGAAGCTTTCTTT. This translates into CASSQDHRNTEAFF.

The gene calls are TRBV7-2 and TRBJ2-7; 9 bases line up with TRBD2. The CDR3 is made up of 15 amino acids. Germline CDR1 and CDR2: SGHTA and FQGNSA. V trimming: 4 bases; J trimming: 5 bases; junction bases outside the gene matches: 9. CDR3 region: CASSYIAGAGHEQYF. In DNA form, the CDR3 reads TGTGCCAGCAGCTACATAGCGGGAGCGGGCCACGAGCAGTACTTC.

This chain connects TRBV5-1 to TRBJ2-7; D not certain. The CDR3 is 14 residues long. The V and J ends lost 4 bases and 2 bases respectively, with 13 bases between them. Per the germline V gene, CDR1 is SGHRS and CDR2 is YFSETQ. CDR3 coding DNA: TGCGCCAGCAGCCCAAAAACCACAACCTACGAGCAGTACTTC. Protein product: CASSPKTTTYEQYF.